Each of the 4 T cell receptor beta chains below was sequenced from the same sample in a study of molecular identifiers for immune sequencing clone quantification. TCRdb used MiXCR to reprocess the PCR reads, holding one entry per CDR3 protein. This sample yields some 580,000 distinct CDR3 sequences, of which over 25% are seen a single time; 0.7% to 0.95% belongs to the top ten. Sequencing was carried out using naive CD8+ T cells from blood, with Jurkat cell RNA spiked in. Subset of the sample: FACS-sorted CD8+CD4-CCR7+CD45RA+ naive T cells. The receptors were sampled from a human donor in good health. Some libraries in this study had Jurkat cell RNA spiked in.

The gene calls are TRBV6-5 and TRBJ2-7; D not resolved. Germline V gene sequence: CDR1 MNHEY, CDR2 SVGAGI. CDR3 length: 13 amino acids. V shed 6 bases and J shed 6 bases, with 15 bases lying between them. The CDR3 region has the DNA TGTGCCAGCAGCTTACGGGCAGGTACCGAGCAGTACTTC. Its translation: CASSLRAGTEQYF.

This clonotype occurred a few times. The chain carries TRBV24-1 and TRBJ2-1; possible D gene TRBD1, 5 bases. CDR1 is KGHDR, CDR2 SFDVKD, per germline. The V and J ends lost 2 bases and 7 bases respectively, with 14 bases between them. This CDR3 is built from 15 residues. CDR3 residues: CATSDSELQGNEQFF. CDR3 DNA sequence: TGTGCCACCAGTGATTCTGAACTTCAGGGAAATGAGCAGTTCTTC.

This chain uses TRBV29-1 with TRBJ2-3; 9 nucleotides match TRBD2. Germline V CDR1 and CDR2: SQVTM, ANQGSEA. V dropped 6 bases and J dropped 5; count of bases not matched to a gene: 15. This CDR3 has 16 amino acids. In nucleotides, the CDR3 is TGCAGCGTGGCCGGGCGGGCGGGAGGGCCTATAGATACGCAGTATTTT. Protein product: CSVAGRAGGPIDTQYF.

This chain connects TRBV4-3 to TRBJ2-7; possible D gene TRBD2, 7 bases. The CDR3 has 15 amino acids. V was cut by 0 bases and J by 7 bases, with 16 bases left in between. Germline values: CDR1 LGHNA, CDR2 YSLEER. DNA of the CDR3: TGCGCCAGCAGCCAAGATCCCCAGGGGAGGGCAGAGCAGTACTTC. It yields the protein CASSQDPQGRAEQYF.